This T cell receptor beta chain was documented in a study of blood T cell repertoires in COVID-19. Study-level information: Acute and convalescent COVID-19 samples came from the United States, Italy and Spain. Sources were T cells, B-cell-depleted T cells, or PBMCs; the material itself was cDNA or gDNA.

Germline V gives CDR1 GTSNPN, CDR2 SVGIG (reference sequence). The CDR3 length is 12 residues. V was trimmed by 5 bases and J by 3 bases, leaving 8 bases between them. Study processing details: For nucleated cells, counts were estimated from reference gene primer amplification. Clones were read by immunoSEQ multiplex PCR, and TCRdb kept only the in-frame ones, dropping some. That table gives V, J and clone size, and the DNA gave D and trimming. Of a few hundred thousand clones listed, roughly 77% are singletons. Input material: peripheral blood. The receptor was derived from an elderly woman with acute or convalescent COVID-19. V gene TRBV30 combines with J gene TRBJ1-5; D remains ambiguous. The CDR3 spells CAWGSHNQPQHF. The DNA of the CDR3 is TGTGCCTGGGGATCCCACAATCAGCCCCAGCATTTT.